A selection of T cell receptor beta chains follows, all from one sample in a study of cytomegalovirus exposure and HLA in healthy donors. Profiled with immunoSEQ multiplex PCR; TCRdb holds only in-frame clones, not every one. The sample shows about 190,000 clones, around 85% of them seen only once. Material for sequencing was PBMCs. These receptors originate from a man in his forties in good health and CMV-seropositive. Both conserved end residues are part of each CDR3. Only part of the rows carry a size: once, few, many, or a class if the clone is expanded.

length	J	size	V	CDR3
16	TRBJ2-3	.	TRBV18	CASSPGGRGRTDTQYF
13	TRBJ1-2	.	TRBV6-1	CASSETGGFGYTF
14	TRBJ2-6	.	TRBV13	CASKEVSGANVLTF
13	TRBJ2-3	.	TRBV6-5	CASSYPPQGTQYF
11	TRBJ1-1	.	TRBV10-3	CAIRTGVEAFF
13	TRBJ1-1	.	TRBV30	CAWRRTVNTEAFF
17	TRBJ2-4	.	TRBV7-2	CASSLLVAGGQRDIQYF
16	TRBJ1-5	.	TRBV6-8	CASSYRRGSSNQPQHF
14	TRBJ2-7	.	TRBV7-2	CASSLVPEGSEQYF
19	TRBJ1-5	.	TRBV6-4	CASSDSWDTPPNSNQPQHF
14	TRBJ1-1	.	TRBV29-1	CSVAGGALNTEAFF
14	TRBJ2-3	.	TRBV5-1	CASSLFLGTDTQYF
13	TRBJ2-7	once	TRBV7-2	CASSLIRGHEQYF
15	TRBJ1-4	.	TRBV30	CAWSVQGGAWEKLFF
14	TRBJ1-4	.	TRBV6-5	CASRERGWDEKLFF
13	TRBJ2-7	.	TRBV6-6	CASSPPGSYEQYF
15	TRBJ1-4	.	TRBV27	CASSLLVGTNEKLFF
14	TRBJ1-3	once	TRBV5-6	CASSLNVAGNTIYF
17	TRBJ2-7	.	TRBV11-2	CASSHSLPDRASYEQYF
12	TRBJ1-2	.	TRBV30	CAWSVRRGSYTF
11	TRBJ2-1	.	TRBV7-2	CASSLTGEQFF
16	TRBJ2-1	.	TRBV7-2	CASSLGLAGAANEQFF
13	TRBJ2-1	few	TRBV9	CASSVGTNNEQFF
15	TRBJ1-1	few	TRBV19	CASSIFMGAFAEAFF
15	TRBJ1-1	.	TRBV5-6	CASRLPGQGVTEAFF
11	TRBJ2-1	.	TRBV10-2	CASSPGSEQFF
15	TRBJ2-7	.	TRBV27	CASSPLLEAGYEQYF
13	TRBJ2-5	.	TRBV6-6	CASSYYGKETQYF
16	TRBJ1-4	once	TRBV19	CASSIGLDRTNEKLFF
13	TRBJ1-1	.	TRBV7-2	CASSLDRAAEAFF
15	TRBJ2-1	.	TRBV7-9	CASSFVRGGDNEQFF
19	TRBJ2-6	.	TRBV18	CASSPTTGAFFPGANVLTF
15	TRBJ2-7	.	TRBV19	CASSIVPESIREQYF
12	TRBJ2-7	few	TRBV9	CASSSRSYEQYF
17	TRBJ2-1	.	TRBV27	CASIPLSGQGYRNEQFF
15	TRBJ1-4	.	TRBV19	CASSIYGTALEKLFF
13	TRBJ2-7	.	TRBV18	CASSARGGNEQYF
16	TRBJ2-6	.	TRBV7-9	CASVGTGKPGANVLTF
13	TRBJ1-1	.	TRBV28	CASSSTMNTEAFF
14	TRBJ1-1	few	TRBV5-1	CASSLEFRAAEAFF
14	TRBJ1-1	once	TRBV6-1	CASSEVRPNTEAFF
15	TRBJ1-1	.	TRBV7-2	CASSLVGDRGSEAFF
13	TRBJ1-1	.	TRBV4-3	CASSQNGNTEAFF
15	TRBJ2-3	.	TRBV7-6	CASSLAGGDTDTQYF
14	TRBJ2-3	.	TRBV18	CASSLETGEDTQYF
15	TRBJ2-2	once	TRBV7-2	CASSLDGVGTGELFF
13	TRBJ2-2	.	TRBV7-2	CASGQTNTGELFF
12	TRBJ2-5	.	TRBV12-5	CASGLASETQYF
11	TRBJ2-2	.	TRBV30	CASRDTGELFF